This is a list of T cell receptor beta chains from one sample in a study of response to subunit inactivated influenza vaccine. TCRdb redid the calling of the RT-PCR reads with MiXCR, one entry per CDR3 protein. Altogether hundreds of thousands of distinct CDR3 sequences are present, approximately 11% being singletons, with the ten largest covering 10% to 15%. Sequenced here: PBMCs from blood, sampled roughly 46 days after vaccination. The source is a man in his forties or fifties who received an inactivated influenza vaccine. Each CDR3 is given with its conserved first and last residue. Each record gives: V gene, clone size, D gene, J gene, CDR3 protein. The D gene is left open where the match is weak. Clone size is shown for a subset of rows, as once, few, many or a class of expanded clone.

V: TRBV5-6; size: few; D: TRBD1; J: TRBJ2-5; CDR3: CASRLYGTGAAETQYF
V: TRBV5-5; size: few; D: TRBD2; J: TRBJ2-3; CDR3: CASSLGTTSSTDTQYF
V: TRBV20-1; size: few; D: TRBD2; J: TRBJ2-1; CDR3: CSAPGLAYNEQFF
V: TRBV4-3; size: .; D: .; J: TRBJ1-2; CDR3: CASSQDGNRDGYTF
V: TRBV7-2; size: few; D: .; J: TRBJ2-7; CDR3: CASSYLDTYEQYF
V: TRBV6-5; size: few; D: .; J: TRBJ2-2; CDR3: CASSYAGFTANTGELFF
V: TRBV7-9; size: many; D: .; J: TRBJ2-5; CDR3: CASSRDREGETQYF
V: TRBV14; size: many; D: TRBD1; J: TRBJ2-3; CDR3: CASSATGATDTQYF
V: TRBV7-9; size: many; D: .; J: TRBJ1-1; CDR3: CASSLTNTEAFF
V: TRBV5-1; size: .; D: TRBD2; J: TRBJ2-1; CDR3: CASSPTSGSIYEQFF
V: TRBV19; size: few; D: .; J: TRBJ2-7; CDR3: CASSKDYEQYF
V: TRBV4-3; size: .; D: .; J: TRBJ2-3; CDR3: CASSQVGFAPDTQYF
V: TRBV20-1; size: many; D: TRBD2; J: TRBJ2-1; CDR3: CSAPLAGVQSEQFF
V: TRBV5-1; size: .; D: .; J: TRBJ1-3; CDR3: CASSPTLSSGNTIYF
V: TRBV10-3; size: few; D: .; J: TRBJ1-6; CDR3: CAISERGRGNSPLHF
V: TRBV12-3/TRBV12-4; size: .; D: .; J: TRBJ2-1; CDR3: CASSLGPGATGEEFF
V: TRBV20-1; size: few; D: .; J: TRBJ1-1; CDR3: CSAREGASNTEAFF
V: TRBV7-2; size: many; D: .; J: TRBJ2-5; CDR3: CASSLNGGRGETQYF
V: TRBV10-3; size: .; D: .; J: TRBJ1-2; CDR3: CAISESGDYGYTF
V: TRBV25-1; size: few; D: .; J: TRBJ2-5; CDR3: CASSEEGGLQETQYF
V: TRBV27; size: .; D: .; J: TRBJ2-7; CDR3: CASSFVSKVNEQYF
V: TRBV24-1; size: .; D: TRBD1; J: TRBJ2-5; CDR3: CATSDLRTGGLETQYF
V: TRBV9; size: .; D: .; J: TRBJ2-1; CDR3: CASSVGQASIFNEQFF
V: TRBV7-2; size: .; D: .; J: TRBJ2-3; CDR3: CASRTSPTTDTQYF
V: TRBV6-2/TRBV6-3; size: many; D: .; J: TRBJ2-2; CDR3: CASSTSGTGELFF
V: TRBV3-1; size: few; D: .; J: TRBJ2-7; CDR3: CASSQGPRYEQYF
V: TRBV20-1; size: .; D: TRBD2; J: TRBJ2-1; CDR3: CSARLWGRAGFDEQFF
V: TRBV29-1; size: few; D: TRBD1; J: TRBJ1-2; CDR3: CSVPSWTGNYGYTF
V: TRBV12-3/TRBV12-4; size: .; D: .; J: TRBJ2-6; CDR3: CASTLGQPSSGANVLTF
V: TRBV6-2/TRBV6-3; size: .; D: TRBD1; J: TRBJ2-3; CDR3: CASSYIQGTDTQYF
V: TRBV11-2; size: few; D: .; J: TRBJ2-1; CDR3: CASSLEQWTSYNEQFF
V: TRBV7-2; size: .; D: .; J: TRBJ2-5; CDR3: CASSQMVGETQYF
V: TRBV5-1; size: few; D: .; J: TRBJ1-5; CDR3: CASSAGAGENQPQHF
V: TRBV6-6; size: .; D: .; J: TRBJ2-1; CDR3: CASRGRIGGEQFF
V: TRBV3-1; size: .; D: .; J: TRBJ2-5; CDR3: CASSQNHRVEETQYF
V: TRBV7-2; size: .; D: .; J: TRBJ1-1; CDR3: CASSYGPLNTEAFF
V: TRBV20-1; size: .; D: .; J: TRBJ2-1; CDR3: CSARGGRGDNEQFF
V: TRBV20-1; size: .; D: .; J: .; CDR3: CSARGTASYEQFF
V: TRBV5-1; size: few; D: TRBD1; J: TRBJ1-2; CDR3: CASRAGQGFYGYTF
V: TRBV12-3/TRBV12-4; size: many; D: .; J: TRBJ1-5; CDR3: CASSLGRYNSNQPQHF
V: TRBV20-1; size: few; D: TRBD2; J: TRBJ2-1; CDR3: CSASNSGGGPRNEQFF
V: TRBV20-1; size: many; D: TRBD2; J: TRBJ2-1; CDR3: CSARDVTGLAGGLFPYNEQFF
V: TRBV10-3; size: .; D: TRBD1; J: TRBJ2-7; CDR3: CASRAGQGAGGYEQYF
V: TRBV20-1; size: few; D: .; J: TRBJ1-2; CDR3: CSASVANYGYTF
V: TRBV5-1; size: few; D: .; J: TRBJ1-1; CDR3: CASSEAPDTEAFF
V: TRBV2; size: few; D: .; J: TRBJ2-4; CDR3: CASSGDTKNIQYF
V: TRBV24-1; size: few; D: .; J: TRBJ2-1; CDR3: CATSHPLQAYNEQFF
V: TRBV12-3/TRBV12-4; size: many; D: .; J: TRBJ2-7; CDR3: CASSLLLAPYEQYF
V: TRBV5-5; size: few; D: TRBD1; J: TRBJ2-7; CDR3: CASSLELAGTGYEQYF
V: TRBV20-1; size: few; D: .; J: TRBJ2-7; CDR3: CSPGGETYEQYF
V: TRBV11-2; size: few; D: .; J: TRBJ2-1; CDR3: CASSYPTRTEQFF
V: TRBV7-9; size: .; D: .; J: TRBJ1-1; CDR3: CASSLDRGSTEAFF
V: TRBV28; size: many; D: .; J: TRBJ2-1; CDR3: CASSPDSSPYNEQFF
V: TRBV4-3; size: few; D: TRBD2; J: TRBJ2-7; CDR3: CASSLRAGGFEQYF
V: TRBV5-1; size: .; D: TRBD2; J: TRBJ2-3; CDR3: CASSPGLAGGSTDTQYF